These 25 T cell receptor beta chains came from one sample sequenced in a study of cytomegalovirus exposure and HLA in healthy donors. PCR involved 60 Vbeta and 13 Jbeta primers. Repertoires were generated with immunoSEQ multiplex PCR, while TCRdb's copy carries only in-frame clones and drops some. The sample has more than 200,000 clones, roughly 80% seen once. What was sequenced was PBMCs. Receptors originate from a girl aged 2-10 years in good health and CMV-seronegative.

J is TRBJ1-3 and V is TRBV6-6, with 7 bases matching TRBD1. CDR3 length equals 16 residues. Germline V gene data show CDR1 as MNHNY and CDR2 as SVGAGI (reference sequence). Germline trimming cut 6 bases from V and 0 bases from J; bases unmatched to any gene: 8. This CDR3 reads CASSRDRTLSGNTIYF. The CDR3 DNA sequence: TGTGCCAGCAGCCGGGACAGAACCCTCTCTGGAAACACCATATATTTT.

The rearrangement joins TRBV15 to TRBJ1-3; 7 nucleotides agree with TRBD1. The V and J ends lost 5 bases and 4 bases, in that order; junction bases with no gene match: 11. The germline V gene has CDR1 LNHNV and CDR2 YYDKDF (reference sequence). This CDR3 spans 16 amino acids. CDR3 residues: CATSESAQGIGNTIYF. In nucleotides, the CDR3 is TGTGCCACCAGCGAATCGGCACAGGGGATAGGAAACACCATATATTTT.

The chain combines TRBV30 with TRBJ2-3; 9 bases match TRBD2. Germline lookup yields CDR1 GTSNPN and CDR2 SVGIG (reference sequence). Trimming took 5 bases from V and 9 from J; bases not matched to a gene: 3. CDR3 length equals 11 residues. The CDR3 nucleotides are TGTGCCTGGTTCAGCGGGAGGACGCAGTATTTT. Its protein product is CAWFSGRTQYF.

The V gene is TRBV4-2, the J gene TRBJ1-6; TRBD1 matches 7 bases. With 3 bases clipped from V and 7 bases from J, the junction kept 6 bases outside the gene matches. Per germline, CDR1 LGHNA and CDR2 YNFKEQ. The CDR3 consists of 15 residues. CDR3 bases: TGTGCCAGCAGCCACACAACAGGGGAAAATTCACCCCTCCACTTT. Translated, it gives CASSHTTGENSPLHF.

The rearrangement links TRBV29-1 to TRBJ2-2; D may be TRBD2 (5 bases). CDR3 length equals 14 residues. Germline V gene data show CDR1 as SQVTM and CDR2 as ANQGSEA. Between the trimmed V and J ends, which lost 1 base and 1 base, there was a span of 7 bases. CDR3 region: CSVEVGENTGELFF. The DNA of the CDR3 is TGCAGCGTTGAAGTCGGGGAGAACACCGGGGAGCTGTTTTTT.

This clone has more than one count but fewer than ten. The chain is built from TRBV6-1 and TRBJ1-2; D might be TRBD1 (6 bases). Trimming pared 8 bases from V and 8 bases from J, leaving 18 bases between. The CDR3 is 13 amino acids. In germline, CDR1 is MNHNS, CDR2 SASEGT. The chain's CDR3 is CASRPRGDRGYTF. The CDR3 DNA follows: TGTGCCAGCCGCCCCAGGGGAGATAGGGGCTACACCTTC.

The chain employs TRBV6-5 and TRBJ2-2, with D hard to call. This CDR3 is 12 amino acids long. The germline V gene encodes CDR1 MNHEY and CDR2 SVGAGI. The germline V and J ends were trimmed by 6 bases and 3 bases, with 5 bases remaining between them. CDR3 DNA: TGTGCCAGCAGAGACTACACCGGGGAGCTGTTTTTT. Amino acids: CASRDYTGELFF.

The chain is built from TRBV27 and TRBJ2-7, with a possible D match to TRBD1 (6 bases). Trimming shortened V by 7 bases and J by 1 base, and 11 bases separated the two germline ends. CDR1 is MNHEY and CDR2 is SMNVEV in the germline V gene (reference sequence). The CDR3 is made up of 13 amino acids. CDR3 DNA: TGTGCCAGCAAGGAGACAGGATCCTACGAGCAGTACTTC. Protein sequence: CASKETGSYEQYF.

The CDR3 coding sequence is TGTGCCACCAGCAAGGACAGGGTGTCCTACGAGCAGTACTTC. It codes for CATSKDRVSYEQYF. The rearrangement links TRBV15 to TRBJ2-7; 8 bases agree with TRBD1. CDR1 and CDR2 (germline): LNHNV, YYDKDF (reference sequence). The CDR3 contains 14 residues. The J segment lost 1 base and the V segment lost 4 bases, leaving 3 bases of the junction unmatched.

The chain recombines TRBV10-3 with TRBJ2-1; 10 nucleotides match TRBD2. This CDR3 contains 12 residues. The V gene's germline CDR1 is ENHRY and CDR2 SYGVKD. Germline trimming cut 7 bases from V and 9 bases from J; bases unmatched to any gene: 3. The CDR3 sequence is CAITSGSPEQFF. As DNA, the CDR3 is TGTGCCATCACTAGCGGGAGCCCTGAGCAGTTCTTC.

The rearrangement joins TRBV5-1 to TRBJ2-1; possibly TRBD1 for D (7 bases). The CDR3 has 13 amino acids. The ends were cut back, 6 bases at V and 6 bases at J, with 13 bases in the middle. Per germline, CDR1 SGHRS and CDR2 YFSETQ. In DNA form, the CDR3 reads TGCGCCAGCAAGGAGCAGGGGGGCAATGAGCAGTTCTTC. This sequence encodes CASKEQGGNEQFF.

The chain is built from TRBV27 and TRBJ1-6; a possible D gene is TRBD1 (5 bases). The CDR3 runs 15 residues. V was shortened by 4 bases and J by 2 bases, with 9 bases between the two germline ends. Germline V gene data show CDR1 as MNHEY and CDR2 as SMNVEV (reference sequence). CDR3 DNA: TGTGCCAGCAGTTGGGGGGGACCCTATAATTCACCCCTCCACTTT. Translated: CASSWGGPYNSPLHF.

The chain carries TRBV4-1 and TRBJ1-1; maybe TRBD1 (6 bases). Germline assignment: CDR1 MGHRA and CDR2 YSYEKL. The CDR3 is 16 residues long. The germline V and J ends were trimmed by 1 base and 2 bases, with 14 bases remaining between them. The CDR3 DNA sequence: TGCGCCAGCAGCCAAGTCCTTGGACAGATCAACACTGAAGCTTTCTTT. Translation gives CASSQVLGQINTEAFF.

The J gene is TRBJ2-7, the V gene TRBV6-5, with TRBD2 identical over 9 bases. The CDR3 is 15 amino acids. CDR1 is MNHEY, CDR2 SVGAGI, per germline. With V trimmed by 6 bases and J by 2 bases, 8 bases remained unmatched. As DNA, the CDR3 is TGTGCCAGCAGCTCAAGCGGGAGGAGGACCTACGAGCAGTACTTC. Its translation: CASSSSGRRTYEQYF.

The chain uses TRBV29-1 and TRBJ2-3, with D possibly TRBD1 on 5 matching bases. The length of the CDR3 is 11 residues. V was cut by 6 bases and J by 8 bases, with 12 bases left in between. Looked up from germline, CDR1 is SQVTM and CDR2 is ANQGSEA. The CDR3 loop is CSVGPRGTQYF. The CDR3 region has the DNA TGCAGCGTCGGGCCAAGGGGTACGCAGTATTTT.

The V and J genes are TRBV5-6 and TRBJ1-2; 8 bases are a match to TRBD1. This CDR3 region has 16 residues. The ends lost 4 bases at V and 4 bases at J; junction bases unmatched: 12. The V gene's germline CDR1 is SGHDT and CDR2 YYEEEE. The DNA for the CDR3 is TGTGCCAGCAGCCGGACGATGGGACAGGACCTCTATGGCTACACCTTC. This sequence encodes CASSRTMGQDLYGYTF.

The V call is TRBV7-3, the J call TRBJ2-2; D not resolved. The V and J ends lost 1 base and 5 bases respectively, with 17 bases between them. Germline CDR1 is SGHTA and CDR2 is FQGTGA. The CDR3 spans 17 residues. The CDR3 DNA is TGTGCCAGCAGCTTAAGATTACTGAGTAGTGGTACCGGGGAGCTGTTTTTT. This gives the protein CASSLRLLSSGTGELFF.

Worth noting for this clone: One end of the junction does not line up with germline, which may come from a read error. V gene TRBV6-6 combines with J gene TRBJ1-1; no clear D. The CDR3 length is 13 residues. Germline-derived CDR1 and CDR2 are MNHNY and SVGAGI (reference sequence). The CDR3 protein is CVSSLTMNTEAFF. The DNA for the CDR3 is TGTGTCAGCAGCCTGACAATGAACACTGAAGCTTTCTTT.

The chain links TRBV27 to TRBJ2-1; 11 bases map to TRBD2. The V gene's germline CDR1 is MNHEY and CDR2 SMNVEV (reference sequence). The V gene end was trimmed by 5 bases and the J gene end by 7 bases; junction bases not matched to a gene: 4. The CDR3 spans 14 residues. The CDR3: CASSISGRGNEQFF. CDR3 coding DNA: TGTGCCAGCAGTATTAGCGGGAGGGGGAATGAGCAGTTCTTC.

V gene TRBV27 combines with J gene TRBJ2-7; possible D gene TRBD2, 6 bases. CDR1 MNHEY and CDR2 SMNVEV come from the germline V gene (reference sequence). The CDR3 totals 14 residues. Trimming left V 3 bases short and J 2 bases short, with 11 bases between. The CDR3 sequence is CASSFAGPAYEQYF. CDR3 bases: TGTGCCAGCAGTTTTGCGGGGCCAGCCTACGAGCAGTACTTC.

The CDR3 nucleotides are TGTGCCAGCTACAGGTCCTACGAGCAGTACTTC. This translates into CASYRSYEQYF. The genes are TRBV2 and TRBJ2-7; tentative D call: TRBD1 (5 bases). Per germline, CDR1 SNHLY and CDR2 FYNNEI. Deletions cut 8 bases from V and 1 base from J, with 6 bases between. CDR3 size: 11 residues.

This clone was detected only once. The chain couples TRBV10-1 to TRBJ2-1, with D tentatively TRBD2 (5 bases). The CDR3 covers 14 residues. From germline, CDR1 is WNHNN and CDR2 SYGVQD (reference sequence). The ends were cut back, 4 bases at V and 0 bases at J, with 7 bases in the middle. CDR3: CASSAGISYNEQFF. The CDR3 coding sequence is TGCGCCAGCAGTGCGGGGATCTCCTACAATGAGCAGTTCTTC.

The CDR3 bases are TGTGCCAGTAGTCTCGCACCGGGACAGGGTAGGAATCAGCCCCAGCATTTT. Protein product: CASSLAPGQGRNQPQHF. The V call is TRBV19, the J call TRBJ1-5; 9 bases fit TRBD1. The junction had 12 bases not matched to a gene; V was cut back by 5 bases and J by 4 bases. The CDR3 runs to 17 residues. Germline CDR1 is LNHDA and CDR2 is SQIVND (reference sequence).

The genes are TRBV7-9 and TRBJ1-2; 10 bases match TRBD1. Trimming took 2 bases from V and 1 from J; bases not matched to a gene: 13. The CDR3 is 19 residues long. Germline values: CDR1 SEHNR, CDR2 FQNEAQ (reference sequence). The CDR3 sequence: CASSLNAKGTGEYNYGYTF. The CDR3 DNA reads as TGTGCCAGCAGCTTAAACGCCAAGGGGACAGGGGAGTATAACTATGGCTACACCTTC.

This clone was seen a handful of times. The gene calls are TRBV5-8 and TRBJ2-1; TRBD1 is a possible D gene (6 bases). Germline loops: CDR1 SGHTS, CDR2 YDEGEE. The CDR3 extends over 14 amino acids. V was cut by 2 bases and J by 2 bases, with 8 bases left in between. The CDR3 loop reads CASSLGGAYNEQFF. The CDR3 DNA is TGTGCCAGCAGCTTAGGGGGAGCCTACAATGAGCAGTTCTTC. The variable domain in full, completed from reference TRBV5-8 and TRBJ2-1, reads EAGVTQSPTHLIKTRGQQATLRCSPISGHTSVYWYQQALGLGLQFLLWYDEGEERNRGNFPPRFSGRQFPNYSSELNVNALELEDSALYLCASSLGGAYNEQFFGPGTRLTVL.